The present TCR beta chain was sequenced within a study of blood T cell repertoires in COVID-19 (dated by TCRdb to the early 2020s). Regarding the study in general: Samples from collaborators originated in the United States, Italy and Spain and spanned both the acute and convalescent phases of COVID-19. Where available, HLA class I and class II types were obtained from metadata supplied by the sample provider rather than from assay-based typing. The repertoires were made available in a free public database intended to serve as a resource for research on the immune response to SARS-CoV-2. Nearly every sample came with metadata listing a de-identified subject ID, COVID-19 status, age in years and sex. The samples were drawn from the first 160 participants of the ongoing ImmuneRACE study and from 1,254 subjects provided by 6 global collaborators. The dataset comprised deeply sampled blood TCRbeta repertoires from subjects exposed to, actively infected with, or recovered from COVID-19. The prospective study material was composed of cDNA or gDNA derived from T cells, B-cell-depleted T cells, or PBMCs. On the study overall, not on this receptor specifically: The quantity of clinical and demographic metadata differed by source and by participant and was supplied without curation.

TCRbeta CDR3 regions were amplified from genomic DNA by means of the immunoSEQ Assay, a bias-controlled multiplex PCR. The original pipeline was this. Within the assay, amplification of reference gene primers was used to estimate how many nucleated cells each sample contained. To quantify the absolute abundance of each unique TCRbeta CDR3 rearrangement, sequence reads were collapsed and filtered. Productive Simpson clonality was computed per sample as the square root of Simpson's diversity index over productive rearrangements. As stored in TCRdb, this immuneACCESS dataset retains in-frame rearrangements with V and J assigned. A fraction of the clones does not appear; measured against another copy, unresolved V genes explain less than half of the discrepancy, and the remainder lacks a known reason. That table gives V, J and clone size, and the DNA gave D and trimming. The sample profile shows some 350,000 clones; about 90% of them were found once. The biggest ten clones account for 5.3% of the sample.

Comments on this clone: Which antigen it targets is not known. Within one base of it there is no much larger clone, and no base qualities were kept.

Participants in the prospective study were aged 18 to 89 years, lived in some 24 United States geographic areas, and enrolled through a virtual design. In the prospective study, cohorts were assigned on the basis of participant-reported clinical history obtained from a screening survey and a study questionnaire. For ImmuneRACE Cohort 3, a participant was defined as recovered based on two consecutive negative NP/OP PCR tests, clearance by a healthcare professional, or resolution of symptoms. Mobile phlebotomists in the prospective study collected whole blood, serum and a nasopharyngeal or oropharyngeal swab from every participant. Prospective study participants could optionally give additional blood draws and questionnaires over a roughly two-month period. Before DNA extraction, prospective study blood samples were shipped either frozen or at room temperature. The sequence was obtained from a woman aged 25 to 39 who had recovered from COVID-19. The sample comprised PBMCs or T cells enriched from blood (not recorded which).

The CDR3 has the sequence CASSYSSGGGGYGYTF. The DNA sequence reads TGTGCCAGCAGTTACTCGAGCGGTGGCGGTGGCTATGGCTACACCTTC. This chain joins TRBV6-6 to TRBJ1-2; confidence is insufficient to name the D gene. As encoded in the germline V gene (reference sequence), CDR1 is MNHNY while CDR2 is SVGAGI. Counted from cysteine to phenylalanine, this CDR3 has 16 amino acids. Only CDR3 DNA remains: 48 bases, in frame from the first base. The trim is 0 bases for V and 4 bases for J, with a gap of 15 bases between the germline ends.